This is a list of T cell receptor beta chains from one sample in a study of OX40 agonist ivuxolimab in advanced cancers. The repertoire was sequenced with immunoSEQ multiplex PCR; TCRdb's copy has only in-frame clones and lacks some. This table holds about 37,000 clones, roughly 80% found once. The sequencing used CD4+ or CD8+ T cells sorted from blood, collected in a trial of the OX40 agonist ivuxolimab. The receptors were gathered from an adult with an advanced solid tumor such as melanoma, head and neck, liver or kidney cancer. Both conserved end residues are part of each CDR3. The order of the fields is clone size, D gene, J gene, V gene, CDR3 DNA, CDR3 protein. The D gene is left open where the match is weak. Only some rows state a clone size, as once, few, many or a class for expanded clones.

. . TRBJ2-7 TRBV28 TGTGCCAGCAGTTTTAAAGGTTTTATAGGCTACGAGCAGTACTTC CASSFKGFIGYEQYF
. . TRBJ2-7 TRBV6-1 TGTGCCAGCAGTGAAGAGATTCTTTATGAGCAGTACTTC CASSEEILYEQYF
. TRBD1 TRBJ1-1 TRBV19 TGTGCCAGTATCGGGACAGGGCGTACTGAAGCTTTCTTT CASIGTGRTEAFF
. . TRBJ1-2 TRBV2 TGTGCCAGCAGGGACGGGAACTATGGCTACACCTTC CASRDGNYGYTF
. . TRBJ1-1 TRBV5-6 TGTGCCAGCAGCTTAGGTCAGATGAACACTGAAGCTTTCTTT CASSLGQMNTEAFF
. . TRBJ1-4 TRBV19 TGTGCCAGTACAAGGGGGACAACTAATGAAAAACTGTTTTTT CASTRGTTNEKLFF
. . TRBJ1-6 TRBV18 TGTGCCAGCTCACCAAACGGACAGTCCCATTCACCCCTCCACTTT CASSPNGQSHSPLHF
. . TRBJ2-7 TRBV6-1 TGTGCCACCACCTTGGAGGGGTCCTACGAGCAGTACTTC CATTLEGSYEQYF
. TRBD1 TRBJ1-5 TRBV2 TGTGCCAGCAGGGACAGGGGGTATAGCAATCAGCCCCAGCATTTT CASRDRGYSNQPQHF
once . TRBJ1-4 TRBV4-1 TGCGCCAGCAGCCAAGATCCCGGGGGGACTAATGAAAAACTGTTTTTT CASSQDPGGTNEKLFF
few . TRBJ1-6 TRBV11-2 TGTGCCAGCAGCTCGGACAATTCACCCCTCCACTTT CASSSDNSPLHF
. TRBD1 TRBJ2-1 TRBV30 TGTGCCTGGAGTATGGGGACAGGGGATCGGGAGCAGTTCTTC CAWSMGTGDREQFF
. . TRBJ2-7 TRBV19 TGTGCCAACCCCTTTCCCCAGTGTCGCAGCGAGCAGTACTTC CANPFPQCRSEQYF
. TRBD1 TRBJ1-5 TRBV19 TGTGCCAGTAGCCCATCGGGGGACAGGGGTAATCAGCCCCAGCATTTT CASSPSGDRGNQPQHF
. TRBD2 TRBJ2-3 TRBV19 TGTGCCAGTAGTCTTCTAGCGGGAGGAACAGATACGCAGTATTTT CASSLLAGGTDTQYF
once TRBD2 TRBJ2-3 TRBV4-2 TGTGCCAGCAGCCTAGGAAGACTAGCGGGGGGCACAGATACGCAGTATTTT CASSLGRLAGGTDTQYF
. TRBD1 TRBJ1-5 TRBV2 TGTGCCAGCAGTGGGACAGGGGGCAACAATCAGCCCCAGCATTTT CASSGTGGNNQPQHF
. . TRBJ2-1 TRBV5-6 TGTGCCAGCAGCTCGAGGGCGTACAATGAGCAGTTCTTC CASSSRAYNEQFF
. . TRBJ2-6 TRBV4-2 TGTGCCAGCAGCCCGGTAGGCTCTGGGGCCAACGTCCTGACTTTC CASSPVGSGANVLTF
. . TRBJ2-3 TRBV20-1 TGCAGTGTCCAGGGAATTGATACGCAGTATTTT CSVQGIDTQYF